This T cell receptor beta chain originates from a study of preoperative IRX-2 immunotherapy in early breast cancer. Assay used: immunoSEQ multiplex PCR; TCRdb lists only in-frame clones, some missing. Here the sample spans under 6,000 clones, under 85% being singletons. Looked up from germline, CDR1 is WNHNN and CDR2 is SYGVQD (reference sequence). The CDR3 is 14 residues long. V shed 2 bases and J shed 4 bases, with 8 bases lying between them. The treatment was: preoperative locoregional IRX-2 cytokine immunotherapy. Samples came from a phase Ib trial of preoperative locoregional IRX-2 cytokine immunotherapy.

This material consisted of tumor tissue, taken before IRX-2 immunotherapy. This chain connects TRBV10-1 to TRBJ2-2; D unclear. The receptor's source is a human donor with breast cancer. CDR3 sequence: CASSERRATGELFF. The CDR3 DNA follows: TGCGCCAGCAGTGAGAGGAGAGCCACCGGGGAGCTGTTTTTT.